This TCR beta chain was captured by sequencing in a study of OX40 agonist ivuxolimab in advanced cancers. Turning to the study itself: Patients were given ivuxolimab, an antibody that agonizes OX40 (CD134). In three patients, partial responses were observed, one with hepatocellular carcinoma and two with cutaneous melanoma. Study-wide results and caveats: Low normalized clonal expansion also occurred in some nonresponding patients.

Assay used: immunoSEQ multiplex PCR; TCRdb lists only in-frame clones, some missing. In the table there are roughly 75,000 clones, 80% to 90% of which are singletons. The table lists this clone with many counts. Its antigen is still unknown. Trimming cost V 0 bases and J 4 bases; bases outside gene matches: 1. CDR3 length equals 15 residues. Germline CDR1 is MNHEY and CDR2 is SMNVEV (reference sequence). Autoimmune disease history or systemic immunosuppression was exclusionary. The clonotype originates from an adult with an advanced solid tumor such as melanoma, head and neck, liver or kidney cancer. The chain couples TRBV27 to TRBJ2-1; TRBD2 aligns across 9 bases. Sequences were derived from CD4+ or CD8+ T cells sorted from blood, sampled in a trial of the OX40 agonist ivuxolimab. The CDR3 loop reads CASSLSAGGYNEQFF. In DNA form, the CDR3 reads TGTGCCAGCAGTTTATCTGCGGGGGGGTACAATGAGCAGTTCTTC.